Each of the 17 T cell receptor beta chains below was sequenced from the same sample in a study of blood T cell repertoires in COVID-19. The table came from immunoSEQ multiplex PCR; TCRdb's copy has only in-frame clones and leaves some out. The sample records 200,000 to 300,000 clones, about nine tenths being singletons. Sequencing input: peripheral blood. The receptor source for this set is a man aged 60 to 69 who had recovered from COVID-19.

The gene calls are TRBV19 and TRBJ2-5; tentative D call: TRBD1 (6 bases). The length of the CDR3 is 15 residues. The germline V and J ends were trimmed by 2 bases and 1 base, with 11 bases remaining between them. Germline CDR1 LNHDA, CDR2 SQIVND (reference sequence). CDR3 DNA: TGTGCCAGTAGTATACACCGGGACACCCAAGAGACCCAGTACTTC. Translated: CASSIHRDTQETQYF.

The V gene is TRBV6-1, the J gene TRBJ1-1, with unresolved D. CDR1 MNHNS and CDR2 SASEGT come from the germline V gene. This CDR3 comprises 13 residues. V lost 2 bases, J lost 4 bases, and 8 bases lay in between. The CDR3 protein is CASSEIGGTEAFF. The DNA for the CDR3 is TGTGCCAGCAGTGAAATTGGAGGCACTGAAGCTTTCTTT.

The V call is TRBV4-1, the J call TRBJ2-1, with D hard to call. CDR1 and CDR2 from the germline V gene are MGHRA and YSYEKL. Trimming pared 4 bases from V and 4 bases from J, leaving 8 bases between. This CDR3 comprises 13 residues. CDR3 DNA: TGCGCCAGCAGCCTCCGCGATTACAATGAGCAGTTCTTC. This translates into CASSLRDYNEQFF.

This clone was counted once. The chain recombines TRBV5-5 with TRBJ2-5, with D tentatively TRBD2 (6 bases). In germline, CDR1 is SGHKS, CDR2 YYEKEE (reference sequence). The V and J ends lost 4 bases and 4 bases respectively, with 20 bases between them. The CDR3 consists of 16 residues. CDR3 nucleotide sequence: TGTGCCAGCAGCCCGGGGGACTCACGACTTGGAGAGACCCAGTACTTC. Its protein is CASSPGDSRLGETQYF. Together with reference TRBV5-5 and TRBJ2-5, the CDR3 gives the full variable domain: DAGVTQSPTHLIKTRGQQVTLRCSPISGHKSVSWYQQVLGQGPQFIFQYYEKEERGRGNFPDRFSARQFPNYSSELNVNALLLGDSALYLCASSPGDSRLGETQYFGPGTRLLVL.

V and J are TRBV6-5 and TRBJ2-1, with TRBD1 identical over 8 bases. V was pared by 2 bases and J by 5 bases, with 5 bases of the junction left unmatched. The germline gives CDR1 MNHEY, CDR2 SVGAGI. The CDR3 extends over 15 amino acids. The CDR3 sequence is CASSYGRGLHNEQFF. The DNA for the CDR3 is TGTGCCAGCAGTTACGGCAGGGGGCTTCACAATGAGCAGTTCTTC.

The chain carries TRBV25-1 and TRBJ2-3, with 11 bases aligning to TRBD1. The V segment lost 5 bases and the J segment 8 bases; nucleotides outside the gene matches: 12. Per the germline V gene, CDR1 is MGHDK and CDR2 is SYGVNS. The CDR3 runs 16 residues. CDR3 protein: CASSMPGQGGAGTQYF. The CDR3 region has the DNA TGTGCCAGCAGTATGCCGGGACAGGGGGGAGCAGGTACGCAGTATTTT. Full variable domain (remainder filled in from reference TRBV25-1 and TRBJ2-3): EADIYQTPRYLVIGTGKKITLECSQTMGHDKMYWYQQDPGMELHLIHYSYGVNSTEKGDLSSESTVSRIRTEHFPLTLESARPSHTSQYLCASSMPGQGGAGTQYFGPGTRLTVL.

V gene TRBV19 combines with J gene TRBJ1-6, with 7 bases that match TRBD1. The V segment lost 5 bases and the J segment 7 bases; nucleotides outside the gene matches: 11. Germline lookup yields CDR1 LNHDA and CDR2 SQIVND (reference sequence). The CDR3 extends over 16 amino acids. CDR3 sequence: CASSSPTGTANSPLHF. The CDR3 DNA sequence: TGTGCCAGTAGTTCCCCAACCGGGACAGCCAATTCACCCCTCCACTTT.

The chain is built from TRBV5-1 and TRBJ2-5; TRBD2 matches 11 bases. The CDR3 totals 15 residues. J was trimmed by 6 bases and V by 4 bases; bases with no gene match: 8. Germline V gene data show CDR1 as SGHRS and CDR2 as YFSETQ. CDR3 amino acids: CASSPGTSGGQTQYF. The CDR3 bases are TGCGCCAGCAGCCCGGGGACTAGCGGCGGGCAGACCCAGTACTTC.

The gene calls are TRBV24-1 and TRBJ1-1; D is ambiguous. V was cut by 1 base and J by 6 bases, with 8 bases left in between. The CDR3 has 13 residues. Germline V gives CDR1 KGHDR, CDR2 SFDVKD. The CDR3 loop is CATSDFRQSEAFF. Here the CDR3 DNA reads TGTGCCACCAGTGATTTCAGGCAGTCTGAAGCTTTCTTT.

This clone was counted only a few times. The rearrangement links TRBV2 to TRBJ2-7, with a tentative D call TRBD2 (6 bases). The CDR3 has 12 residues. V lost 7 bases and J lost 3, with 10 bases in between. Germline CDR1 reads SNHLY; CDR2 reads FYNNEI. The CDR3 DNA reads TGTGCCAGCATCTCGCGGGGCTACGAGCAGTACGTC. Translation: CASISRGYEQYV.

This clone occurred a few times. The chain uses TRBV4-1 and TRBJ1-6, with 7 bases lining up with TRBD1. Germline values: CDR1 MGHRA, CDR2 YSYEKL. Unmatched junction bases numbered 3, after V lost 1 base and J lost 6 bases. The CDR3 has 15 residues. CDR3 loop: CASSQVEGANSPLHF. CDR3 coding DNA: TGCGCCAGCAGCCAAGTTGAGGGGGCTAATTCACCCCTCCACTTT.

The chain employs TRBV7-2 and TRBJ2-5; possibly TRBD1 for D (5 bases). Germline assignment: CDR1 SGHTA and CDR2 FQGNSA. V was pared by 5 bases and J by 5 bases, with 15 bases between. CDR3 length: 14 residues. The CDR3 bases are TGTGCCAGCAGCCACTGGGGCCAGAGGGAGACCCAGTACTTC. It encodes CASSHWGQRETQYF.

The chain links TRBV6-5 to TRBJ1-6; D gene unclear. Trimming cost V 5 bases and J 6 bases, with 14 bases left between them. CDR3 size: 15 residues. The V gene's germline CDR1 is MNHEY and CDR2 SVGAGI. The CDR3 DNA is TGTGCCAGCAGTACCGAGCGGGCGATTAATTCACCCCTCCACTTT. Encoded protein: CASSTERAINSPLHF.

The chain combines TRBV24-1 with TRBJ1-5; 10 positions match TRBD1. V lost 0 bases to trimming and J lost 4 bases; unmatched junction nucleotides: 11. Germline lookup yields CDR1 KGHDR and CDR2 SFDVKD. This CDR3 comprises 19 residues. CDR3 residues: CATSDLLSGQGVANQPQHF. In DNA, the CDR3 is TGTGCCACCAGTGATTTGCTCTCAGGACAGGGGGTCGCGAATCAGCCCCAGCATTTT.

The chain combines TRBV20-1 with TRBJ1-3; TRBD1 might be the D (5 bases). CDR3 length equals 16 residues. With 3 bases removed from V and 3 bases from J, the gap between germline ends came to 18 bases. Germline V CDR1 and CDR2: DFQATT, SNEGSKA (reference sequence). The CDR3 here is CSASLGLPLGGNTIYF. In nucleotides, the CDR3 is TGCAGTGCTAGTTTGGGACTTCCCCTGGGTGGAAACACCATATATTTT.

The V gene is TRBV11-3, the J gene TRBJ2-1, with TRBD1 as a possible D gene (8 bases). The CDR3 consists of 17 residues. Germline-derived CDR1 and CDR2 are SGHNT and YENEEA. Trimming cost V 3 bases and J 2 bases, with 17 bases left between them. The CDR3 loop reads CASSLGRGTGTYNEQFF. CDR3 in DNA: TGTGCCAGCAGCTTGGGGAGGGGGACAGGAACCTACAATGAGCAGTTCTTC.

This chain links TRBV6-6 with TRBJ1-6; TRBD1 matches 8 bases. Per the germline V gene, CDR1 is MNHNY and CDR2 is SVGAGI (reference sequence). The CDR3 runs to 14 residues. Trimming took 7 bases from V and 8 from J; bases not matched to a gene: 7. CDR3 DNA sequence: TGTGCCAGCACTAAGGGACAGGACTATTCACCCCTCCACTTT. Amino acid sequence: CASTKGQDYSPLHF.